This T cell receptor (beta chain) was captured by sequencing in a study of blood T cell repertoires in COVID-19. On the study more broadly: In each case, the material was cDNA or gDNA derived from T cells, B-cell-depleted T cells, or PBMCs.

Looked up from germline, CDR1 is LNHDA and CDR2 is SQIVND (reference sequence). The V and J ends lost 7 bases and 2 bases, in that order; junction bases with no gene match: 11. This CDR3 contains 16 residues. Using immunoSEQ multiplex PCR, the repertoire was profiled, and TCRdb retains in-frame clones only, with some absent. The table has 220,000 or so clones, 92% seen once. Material: peripheral blood. The source is a man aged 55 to 69 with COVID-19, enrolled during active disease. The J gene is TRBJ1-5, the V gene TRBV19, with 7 bases that match TRBD1. CDR3 nucleotide sequence: TGTGCCAGTAATACAGGGGCGCGGGGGGGCAATCAGCCCCAGCATTTT. Amino acid sequence: CASNTGARGGNQPQHF.